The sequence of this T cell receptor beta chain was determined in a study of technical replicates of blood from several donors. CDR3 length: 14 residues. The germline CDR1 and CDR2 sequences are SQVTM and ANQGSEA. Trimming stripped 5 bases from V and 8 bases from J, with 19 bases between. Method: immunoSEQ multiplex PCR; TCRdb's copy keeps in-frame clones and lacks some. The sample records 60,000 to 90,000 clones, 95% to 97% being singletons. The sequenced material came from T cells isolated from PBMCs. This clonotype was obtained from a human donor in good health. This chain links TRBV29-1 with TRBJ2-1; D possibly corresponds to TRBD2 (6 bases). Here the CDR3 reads CSVKLNGREYEQFF. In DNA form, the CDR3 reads TGCAGCGTTAAATTGAACGGGAGAGAATATGAGCAGTTCTTC.